Listed here are 15 T cell receptor beta chains from one sample, sequenced in a study of PD-1 blockade in mismatch repair-deficient tumors. Assay: immunoSEQ multiplex PCR; the TCRdb copy retains only in-frame clones and omits some. The table includes approximately 15,000 clones, approximately 86% detected once. Antigens of these TCRs are unknown. The sample's time point: approximately 10-day in vitro stimulation with candidate neoantigen peptide 6. The sequencing used cells cultured in vitro, collected from a patient treated with pembrolizumab. The receptors shown here come from an adult with mismatch repair-deficient cancer.

The rearrangement uses TRBV18 and TRBJ2-2, with TRBD1 matching over 8 bases. The CDR3 is 15 residues long. Trimming removed 6 bases from V and 0 bases from J; junction bases left unmatched: 3. The germline gives CDR1 KGHSH, CDR2 LQKENI. CDR3 amino acids: CASSPGGANTGELFF. The CDR3 region has the DNA TGTGCCAGCTCCCCAGGGGGCGCGAACACCGGGGAGCTGTTTTTT.

The chain recombines TRBV5-1 with TRBJ2-3; 7 nucleotides match TRBD2. Germline CDR1 and CDR2: SGHRS and YFSETQ. Trimming at V came to 4 bases and at J to 2 bases, leaving 10 bases not matched to a gene. This CDR3 is built from 16 residues. CDR3 in DNA: TGCGCCAGCAGCCCTCGCCTAGCGGAAGTCACAGATACGCAGTATTTT. Translating gives CASSPRLAEVTDTQYF.

This clone was seen a handful of times. V usage is TRBV11-3 and J usage is TRBJ1-6; 10 bases are a match to TRBD1. Germline CDR1 and CDR2: SGHNT and YENEEA. The CDR3 has 15 residues. With 5 bases clipped from V and 7 bases from J, the junction kept 5 bases outside the gene matches. The CDR3 DNA is TGTGCCAGCAGCCCGACAGGGGGCGGGAATTCACCCCTCCACTTT. Protein: CASSPTGGGNSPLHF.

The chain joins TRBV11-2 to TRBJ2-7, with 10 bases matching TRBD2. Germline V gives CDR1 SGHAT, CDR2 FQNNGV. CDR3 length: 16 residues. J lost 4 bases, V lost 0 bases, and 6 bases had no gene match. The CDR3 DNA reads TGTGCCAGCAGCTTAGAAGCGCTAGCGGGAGAATACGAGCAGTACTTC. Protein product: CASSLEALAGEYEQYF.

V usage is TRBV2 and J usage is TRBJ1-5; no reliable D call. CDR1 and CDR2 (germline): SNHLY, FYNNEI. V was trimmed by 1 base and J by 1 base, leaving 8 bases between them. The CDR3 covers 15 residues. The CDR3 DNA is TGTGCCAGCAGTGAAGAAGGAACCAGCAATCAGCCCCAGCATTTT. Its translation is CASSEEGTSNQPQHF.

The CDR3 DNA follows: TGTGCCAGCAGCACGGGGGGACGAACTGAAGCTTTCTTT. It translates to CASSTGGRTEAFF. J is TRBJ1-1 and V is TRBV7-3; tentative D call: TRBD1 (5 bases). Trimming cost V 5 bases and J 5 bases, with 12 bases left between them. Germline CDR1 is SGHTA and CDR2 is FQGTGA. This CDR3 has 13 residues.

The chain employs TRBV28 and TRBJ1-2, with a tentative D call TRBD1 (6 bases). CDR1 is MDHEN, CDR2 SYDVKM, per germline. This CDR3 has 13 residues. The V and J ends lost 2 bases and 6 bases respectively, with 10 bases between them. CDR3 protein: CASSLTGRNGYTF. In DNA form, the CDR3 reads TGTGCCAGCAGTTTAACAGGGCGGAATGGCTACACCTTC.

The genes are TRBV5-6 and TRBJ2-5; a possible D gene is TRBD2 (6 bases). Germline V gene lookup returns CDR1 SGHDT and CDR2 YYEEEE. Between the trimmed V and J ends, which lost 4 bases and 0 bases, there was a span of 10 bases. The CDR3 length is 14 residues. CDR3 region: CASSRAGHQETQYF. The CDR3 DNA sequence: TGTGCCAGCAGCAGGGCGGGGCACCAAGAGACCCAGTACTTC.

This clone was recorded only once. The chain links TRBV11-3 to TRBJ2-7; D is tentatively TRBD1 or TRBD2 (5 bases each). Trimming removed 6 bases from V and 9 bases from J, with 12 bases in between. The CDR3 runs 11 residues. Germline V gives CDR1 SGHNT, CDR2 YENEEA. The CDR3 is CASRGTGGQYF. The DNA of the CDR3 is TGTGCCAGCAGGGGGACCGGCGGGCAGTACTTC.

V and J are TRBV9 and TRBJ1-5; D is possibly TRBD1 (6 bases). This CDR3 region has 15 residues. Germline CDR1 is SGDLS and CDR2 is YYNGEE. The germline V and J ends were trimmed by 2 bases and 3 bases, with 12 bases remaining between them. In DNA, the CDR3 is TGTGCCAGCAGCGTTACGGGGGCCTACAATCAGCCCCAGCATTTT. This gives the protein CASSVTGAYNQPQHF.

The chain's CDR3 is CASSPSEGYGYTF. CDR3 nucleotide sequence: TGTGCCAGCAGTCCGAGCGAGGGTTACGGCTACACCTTC. The chain links TRBV7-9 to TRBJ1-2; D uncertain. The ends were cut back, 6 bases at V and 8 bases at J, with 16 bases in the middle. The V gene's germline CDR1 is SEHNR and CDR2 FQNEAQ (reference sequence). The CDR3 runs to 13 residues.

The chain joins TRBV27 to TRBJ2-3; 9 bases match TRBD2. Germline lookup yields CDR1 MNHEY and CDR2 SMNVEV (reference sequence). Germline trimming cut 6 bases from V and 2 bases from J; bases unmatched to any gene: 9. CDR3 size: 16 residues. CDR3 sequence (DNA): TGTGCCAGCAGCCGACTAGCGGCTACTATCACAGATACGCAGTATTTT. It translates to CASSRLAATITDTQYF.

V and J are TRBV7-6 and TRBJ2-7, with a tentative D call TRBD2 (5 bases). This CDR3 is built from 16 residues. The V and J ends lost 0 bases and 0 bases respectively, with 12 bases between them. Germline loops: CDR1 SGHVS, CDR2 FNYEAQ. CDR3 DNA: TGTGCCAGCAGCTTAGCTCCGGGAACTGGCTCCTACGAGCAGTACTTC. The encoded protein is CASSLAPGTGSYEQYF. Filled out from reference TRBV7-6 and TRBJ2-7, the complete variable domain reads GAGVSQSPRYKVTKRGQDVALRCDPISGHVSLYWYRQALGQGPEFLTYFNYEAQQDKSGLPNDRFSAERPEGSISTLTIQRTEQRDSAMYRCASSLAPGTGSYEQYFGPGTRLTVT.

The V call is TRBV7-3, the J call TRBJ1-1, with D unresolved. CDR1 and CDR2 (germline): SGHTA, FQGTGA. The CDR3 covers 13 residues. Trimming removed 2 bases from V and 1 base from J, with 5 bases in between. Here the CDR3 DNA reads TGTGCCAGCAGCTTAGGCAGGAACACTGAAGCTTTCTTT. Translation gives CASSLGRNTEAFF. The whole variable domain, remainder taken from reference TRBV7-3 and TRBJ1-1, is GAGVSQTPSNKVTEKGKYVELRCDPISGHTALYWYRQSLGQGPEFLIYFQGTGAADDSGLPNDRFFAVRPEGSVSTLKIQRTERGDSAVYLCASSLGRNTEAFFGQGTRLTVV.

This chain links TRBV6-1 with TRBJ2-7, with 8 bases identical to TRBD1. Germline-derived CDR1 and CDR2 are MNHNS and SASEGT. The CDR3 is 14 residues long. J was trimmed by 5 bases and V by 3 bases; bases with no gene match: 6. The DNA for the CDR3 is TGTGCCAGCAGTGATAGAGACAGGGGCCACGAGCAGTACTTC. It translates to CASSDRDRGHEQYF.